The source of this TCR beta chain is a study of blood T cell repertoires in COVID-19. Looked up from germline, CDR1 is SGHNT and CDR2 is YENEEA. Trimming left V 5 bases short and J 6 bases short, with 20 bases between. The CDR3 is 16 amino acids. Only in-frame clones appear in the TCRdb table, and some are missing; sequencing was by immunoSEQ multiplex PCR. This sample yields more than 90,000 clones, of which approximately 88% are seen a single time; around 0.77% belongs to the top ten. This clone has only a few counts. The sample taken for sequencing was peripheral blood. The receptor was derived from a woman in her 70s with acute or convalescent COVID-19. V is TRBV11-3 and J is TRBJ2-1; TRBD1 might be the D (5 bases). CDR3 coding DNA: TGTGCCAGCAGCCCCTCATTCTCCTCCCAGGGCAATGAGCAGTTCTTC. This encodes CASSPSFSSQGNEQFF.